Given below is one TCR beta chain in context. Its specificity is unknown. The donors were members of the roughly 120-subject validation cohort (separate from the roughly 670-subject first cohort). This CDR3 region has 13 residues. Germline CDR1 and CDR2: SGHKS and YYEKEE (reference sequence). V dropped 5 bases and J dropped 5 bases, with 11 bases sitting between them. The assay was immunoSEQ multiplex PCR, and TCRdb's table has in-frame clones only and misses some. The table records 150,000 to 250,000 clones, about 81% of them present only once. The sample belongs to a study of cytomegalovirus exposure and HLA in healthy donors. Study information: A subsequent analysis stated that the roughly 120 validation repertoires were run on the same platform as the 600 to 750 first-cohort repertoires.

Study results and caveats: A later analysis found first-cohort TCR clusters tended to co-occur in the approximately 110 validation repertoires.

The sequenced sample consisted of PBMCs. The TCR sequence derives from a woman in her 30s in good health and CMV-seronegative. The chain recombines TRBV5-5 with TRBJ2-1; D unresolved. The CDR3 here is CASRVESDNEQFF. Here the CDR3 DNA reads TGTGCCAGCAGAGTAGAGTCGGACAATGAGCAGTTCTTC.